This T cell receptor beta chain was identified in a study of shared clonotypes between healthy human individuals (TCRdb year 2020). Some background on the complete study: The cohort included three men and a couple of women between 18 and 49 years of age. To estimate repertoire size and how much clonotypes are shared between individuals, the study performed deep sequencing of blood TCR repertoires from about five healthy adults. To increase sequencing depth and limit assay-specific biases, TCR repertoire library preparation and sequencing were carried out by different laboratories using diverse techniques. Between about 0.85 and 8.9 billion PBMCs per donor were obtained by leukapheresis. Beyond this particular receptor, the publication reports: Only blood was sampled, and tissue TCR repertoires likely differ from those in blood. Because the study included only a small number of donors, the genetic and exposure-history diversity represented was limited. Based on pairwise subsampling, the degree of clonotype sharing among donors was expected to be affected by sequencing depth.

CDR1 and CDR2 are read off the germline V gene as MDHEN and SYDVKM. Trimming at the junction amounts to 3 bases on V and 1 base on J, and the germline ends lie 7 bases apart. Reading from cysteine to phenylalanine, the CDR3 counts 13 amino acids. Only the CDR3 portion is preserved as DNA: 39 bases, with reading frame beginning at the first base. About this clone itself: Its antigen is still unknown. Within one base of it there is no much larger clone, and no base qualities were kept.

Using the deep immunoSEQ assay, multiplex PCR amplified TCR CDR3 regions from genomic DNA. Extracted genomic DNA from each cell subset was spread evenly across all wells of several immunoSEQ 96-well plates, with each plate serving as a replicate. For unsorted PBMC, roughly 330 ng of genomic DNA, equivalent to around 30,000 T cell genomes, went into each replicate PCR. Ten immunoSEQ deep assay plates were used to sequence the unsorted PBMC genomic DNA. Purified libraries were quantified with a Qubit 3.0 fluorometer, sized on a Bioanalyzer 2100, and re-quantified with the KAPA Library Quantification kit. A separate single-read 150-cycle Illumina NextSeq 550 flow cell was used to sequence each immunoSEQ 96-well plate. Per the source publication's procedure: Because only junctional sequences without quality scores were contained in the immunoSEQ output, filtering matching that applied to full-length reads could not be performed. Sequences were annotated with PyIR, a Python wrapper for IgBLAST v1.9, using IMGT germline references to assign V/J genes and CDR3. Any read was removed if the V/J assignment was weak (E-value above 1e-6), the CDR3 was missing, or the read contained stop codons, out-of-frame junctions, or ambiguous translated residues. V3J clonotypes were defined as sequences sharing an identical inferred V gene, J gene, and CDR3 amino acid sequence. Percentage overlap between repertoires was computed as shared unique clonotypes divided by the size of the smaller repertoire. Three approaches were used to assess repertoire richness: RTK rarefaction, the Chao1 estimator, and Recon v2.1 estimates of unobserved clonotypes. TCRdb's version of the immuneACCESS table is confined to in-frame rearrangements and falls short of the full clone set. An unresolved V gene accounts for under half of the shortfall where checked; the remainder is of unknown origin. V, J and clone size are those of that table, while D and trimming were read from the DNA. This sample gives 550,000 to 600,000 clones in total; around three quarters of them show up just once. Together, the top ten hold approximately 12% of the sample.

The donors were healthy, HIV-negative adults who had no recently reported acute infections or vaccinations. Every donor was a Caucasian adult residing in Nashville, Tennessee, USA. For unsorted samples, some 90 million PBMCs were counted and genomic DNA was extracted with the QIAamp DNA Blood Mini kit. After blood collection by leukapheresis, PBMCs were isolated using Ficoll-Histopaque density gradient centrifugation and then cryopreserved in the vapor phase of liquid nitrogen. The TCR was taken from a woman between 40 and 50 years old in good health. Some clones in this sample may be carry-over from other donors' samples. The sample comprised PBMCs. The sequence links TRBV28 to TRBJ2-7; the best D guess is TRBD1, with 5 bases matching. In nucleotides, the sequence is TGTGCCAGCAGTTTCCAGGGATCCTACGAGCAGTACTTC. Its translation is CASSFQGSYEQYF.